This T cell receptor (beta chain) was sequenced in a study of cytomegalovirus exposure and HLA in healthy donors. Study-wide context: Early released data had tens of millions of unique TCRs, all coming from HLA-typed donors.

PCR was performed using 60 Vbeta and 13 Jbeta primers. How the authors handled the data: Later reanalysis found about 80 million unique TCR beta chains, roughly 10 million of them shared. The table came from immunoSEQ multiplex PCR; TCRdb's copy has only in-frame clones and leaves some out. Clone size and V and J calls were adopted from that table, with D and trimming inferred from the DNA. This table has about 160,000 clones, 60% to 85% appearing once. The sequence was collected from a woman aged 45-65 years in good health and CMV-seropositive. The specimen sequenced was PBMCs.

The CDR3 nucleotides are TGCGCCAGCAGCTTGGTTAGGACGGGAGCCACATCCTACGAGCAGTACTTC. This gives the protein CASSLVRTGATSYEQYF. This chain links TRBV5-1 with TRBJ2-7, with a weak D call TRBD2 (6 bases). Looked up from germline, CDR1 is SGHRS and CDR2 is YFSETQ. CDR3 length: 17 amino acids. Deletions cut 0 bases from V and 1 base from J, with 17 bases between. Combining the CDR3 with reference TRBV5-1 and TRBJ2-7 gives the whole variable domain KAGVTQTPRYLIKTRGQQVTLSCSPISGHRSVSWYQQTPGQGLQFLFEYFSETQRNKGNFPGRFSGRQFSNSRSEMNVSTLELGDSALYLCASSLVRTGATSYEQYFGPGTRLTVT.